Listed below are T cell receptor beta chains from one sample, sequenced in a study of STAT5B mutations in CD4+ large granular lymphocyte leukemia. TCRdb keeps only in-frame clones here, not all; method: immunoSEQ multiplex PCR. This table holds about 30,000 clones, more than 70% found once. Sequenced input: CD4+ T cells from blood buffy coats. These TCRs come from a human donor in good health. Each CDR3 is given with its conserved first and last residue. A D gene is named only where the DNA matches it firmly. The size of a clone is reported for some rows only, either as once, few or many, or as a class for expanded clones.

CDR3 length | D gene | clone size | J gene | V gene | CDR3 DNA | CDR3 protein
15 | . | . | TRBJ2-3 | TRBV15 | TGTGCCACCAGCAGAGTGACATCCGGGGCAGATACGCAGTATTTT | CATSRVTSGADTQYF
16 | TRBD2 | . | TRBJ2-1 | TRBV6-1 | TGTGCCAGCACTGAACAGGGGACTAGCGGGAGAGGGGAGCAGTTCTTC | CASTEQGTSGRGEQFF
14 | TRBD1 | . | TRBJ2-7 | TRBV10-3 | TGTGCCATCAGGGGGGGACAGGGTGGCTACGAGCAGTACTTC | CAIRGGQGGYEQYF
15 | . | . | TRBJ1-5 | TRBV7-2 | TGTGCCAGCACCTTAACGGGACAAGACAATCAGCCCCAGCATTTT | CASTLTGQDNQPQHF
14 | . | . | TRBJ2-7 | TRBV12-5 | TGTGCTAGTGGTTTGGGTGCAGACTACTACGAGCAGTACTTC | CASGLGADYYEQYF
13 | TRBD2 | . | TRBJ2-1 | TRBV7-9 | TGTGCCAGCACGAGCGGGACTTACAATGAGCAGTTCTTC | CASTSGTYNEQFF
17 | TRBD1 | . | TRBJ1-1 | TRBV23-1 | TGCGCCAGCAGTCAATATCCCGGGGACAGAAAGAACACTGAAGCTTTCTTT | CASSQYPGDRKNTEAFF
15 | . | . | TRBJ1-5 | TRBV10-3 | TGTGCCATCAGTGGGTCAGGGAGTAGCAATCAGCCCCAGCATTTT | CAISGSGSSNQPQHF
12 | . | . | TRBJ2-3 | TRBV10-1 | TGCGCCAGCAGTCCGGGCGGAGATACGCAGTATTTT | CASSPGGDTQYF
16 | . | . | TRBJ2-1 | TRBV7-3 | TGTGCCAGCAGCTTACAGGGTATGGTGTCCTACAATGAGCAGTTCTTC | CASSLQGMVSYNEQFF
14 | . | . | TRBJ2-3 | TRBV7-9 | TGTGCCAGCAGCCCCTCAGGTGGCACAGATACGCAGTATTTT | CASSPSGGTDTQYF
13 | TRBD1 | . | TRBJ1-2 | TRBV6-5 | TGTGCCAGCAGTGATACAGGGGACTATGGCTACACCTTC | CASSDTGDYGYTF
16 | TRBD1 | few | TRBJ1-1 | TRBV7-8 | TGTGCCAGCAGCTTCCGGACAGGCCCTGGGGGGGTTGAAGCTTTCTTT | CASSFRTGPGGVEAFF
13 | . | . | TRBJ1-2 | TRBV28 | TGTGCCAGCAGTAGGACAGTAAACTATGGCTACACCTTC | CASSRTVNYGYTF
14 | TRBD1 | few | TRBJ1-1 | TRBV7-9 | TGTGCCAGCAGCAGGGGACAGCAGAACACTGAAGCTTTCTTT | CASSRGQQNTEAFF
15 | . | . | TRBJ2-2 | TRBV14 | TGTGCCAGCAGCCAAACACAGGGTTGGACCGGGGAGCTGTTTTTT | CASSQTQGWTGELFF
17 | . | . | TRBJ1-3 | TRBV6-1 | TGTGCCAGCAGTGAAGGGGGGAAGGGGCTCTCTGGAAACACCATATATTTT | CASSEGGKGLSGNTIYF
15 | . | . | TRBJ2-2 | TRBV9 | TGTGCCAGCAGCGTAGGATCGTTGGGCGCCGGGGAGCTGTTTTTT | CASSVGSLGAGELFF
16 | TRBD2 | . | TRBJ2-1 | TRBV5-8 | TGTGCCAGCAGCTTGGGAGGACTAGCGGGAGGAGATGAGCAGTTCTTC | CASSLGGLAGGDEQFF
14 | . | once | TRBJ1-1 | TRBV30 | TGTGCCTGGAATACAGGCAGCTTGAACACTGAAGCTTTCTTT | CAWNTGSLNTEAFF
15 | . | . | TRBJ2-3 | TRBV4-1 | TGCGCCAGCAGCGCGGGGAATGGGGGCACAGATACGCAGTATTTT | CASSAGNGGTDTQYF
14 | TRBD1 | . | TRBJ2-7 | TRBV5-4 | TGTGCCAGCAGCGCGGGACAGGGGGGCTACGAGCAGTACTTC | CASSAGQGGYEQYF
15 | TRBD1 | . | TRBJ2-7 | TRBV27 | TGTGCCAGCAGACACCGGACAGGGGCCGCCTACGAGCAGTACTTC | CASRHRTGAAYEQYF
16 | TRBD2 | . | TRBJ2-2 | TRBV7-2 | TGTGCCAGCAGCTCCCCGCCCGGACTAGGCCCCGGGGAGCTGTTTTTT | CASSSPPGLGPGELFF
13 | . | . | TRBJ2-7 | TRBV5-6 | TGTGCCAGCAGCTTGGAAGAAAGCGACGAGCAGTACTTC | CASSLEESDEQYF
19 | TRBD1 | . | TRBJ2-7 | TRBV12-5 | TGTGCTAGTGCTCCACGCCCCTGGGGACAGGGGACGTGGCTGCACGAGCAGTACTTC | CASAPRPWGQGTWLHEQYF